These 28 T cell receptor beta chains were all obtained from the same sample, sequenced in a study of cytomegalovirus exposure and HLA in healthy donors. PCR involved 60 Vbeta and 13 Jbeta primers. This table comes from immunoSEQ multiplex PCR, and its TCRdb copy is limited to in-frame clones, with some not included. The sample lists 100,000 to 150,000 clones, 80% occurring once. The sequencing input was PBMCs. Source of these receptors: a man aged 25-40 years in good health and CMV-seropositive.

This clone has only a few counts. The rearrangement joins TRBV7-6 to TRBJ1-5; the D gene is possibly TRBD1 (6 bases). Germline lookup yields CDR1 SGHVS and CDR2 FNYEAQ. The CDR3 covers 14 residues. With 5 bases removed from V and 6 bases from J, the gap between germline ends came to 14 bases. The CDR3 sequence is CASSAKQGSQPQHF. DNA of the CDR3: TGTGCCAGCAGCGCAAAACAGGGATCTCAGCCCCAGCATTTT.

The rearrangement uses TRBV5-1 and TRBJ2-7; the match to TRBD1 covers 11 bases. Losses at the gene ends were 4 bases for V and 3 bases for J; bases not matched to a gene: 0. This CDR3 region has 13 residues. Germline-derived CDR1 and CDR2 are SGHRS and YFSETQ. In DNA, the CDR3 is TGCGCCAGCAGCGGGACAGGGGGCTACGAGCAGTACTTC. This sequence encodes CASSGTGGYEQYF.

V gene TRBV2 combines with J gene TRBJ1-3; possibly TRBD1 for D (5 bases). Trimming stripped 5 bases from V and 0 bases from J, with 11 bases between. CDR3 size: 15 residues. Germline assignment: CDR1 SNHLY and CDR2 FYNNEI. CDR3 loop: CASSLGVRSGNTIYF. The DNA for the CDR3 is TGTGCCAGCAGTTTAGGGGTCCGCTCTGGAAACACCATATATTTT.

The rearrangement joins TRBV7-6 to TRBJ2-7; D is uncertain. CDR3 length equals 12 residues. Looked up from germline, CDR1 is SGHVS and CDR2 is FNYEAQ. V lost 1 base to trimming and J lost 7 bases, with 8 bases between them. CDR3: CASSLVNEEQYF. CDR3 bases: TGTGCCAGCAGCTTAGTTAACGAGGAGCAGTACTTC.

This chain connects TRBV6-5 to TRBJ1-2; possible D gene TRBD1, 6 bases. CDR3 length equals 16 residues. Germline V gene sequence: CDR1 MNHEY, CDR2 SVGAGI. V dropped 1 base and J dropped 4 bases, with 16 bases sitting between them. CDR3 sequence: CASSYWGHRPGYGYTF. CDR3 coding DNA: TGTGCCAGCAGTTACTGGGGACACCGCCCGGGCTATGGCTACACCTTC.

The V gene is TRBV6-4, the J gene TRBJ1-1; D possibly corresponds to TRBD1 (6 bases). Between the trimmed V and J ends, which lost 6 bases and 0 bases, there was a span of 11 bases. This CDR3 has 14 residues. Germline values: CDR1 MRHNA, CDR2 SNTAGT. The chain's CDR3 is CASREGGMNTEAFF. In nucleotides, the CDR3 is TGTGCCAGCAGGGAGGGGGGGATGAACACTGAAGCTTTCTTT.

The V gene is TRBV29-1, the J gene TRBJ2-5; 11 nucleotides align to TRBD1. Germline lookup yields CDR1 SQVTM and CDR2 ANQGSEA. This CDR3 spans 14 amino acids. The V gene end was trimmed by 5 bases and the J gene end by 9 bases; junction bases not matched to a gene: 11. As DNA, the CDR3 is TGCAGCGTTCATACCGGGACAGGGGGTCTGGCCCAGTACTTC. Protein product: CSVHTGTGGLAQYF. The full variable domain, rest sourced from reference TRBV29-1 and TRBJ2-5, is SAVISQKPSRDICQRGTSLTIQCQVDSQVTMMFWYRQQPGQSLTLIATANQGSEATYESGFVIDKFPISRPNLTFSTLTVSNMSPEDSSIYLCSVHTGTGGLAQYFGPGTRLLVL.

The J gene is TRBJ2-7, the V gene TRBV5-1; 7 bases match TRBD1. The germline gives CDR1 SGHRS, CDR2 YFSETQ. V lost 2 bases and J lost 2; bases outside the gene matches: 1. This CDR3 is 13 amino acids long. CDR3 sequence: CASSFDRAYEQYF. DNA of the CDR3: TGCGCCAGCAGCTTCGACAGGGCCTACGAGCAGTACTTC.

V gene TRBV27 combines with J gene TRBJ2-7, with TRBD1 matching over 9 bases. V gave up 3 bases and J gave up 5 bases; unmatched junction bases: 5. There are 14 residues in the CDR3. In germline, CDR1 is MNHEY, CDR2 SMNVEV (reference sequence). In nucleotides, the CDR3 is TGTGCCAGCAGTTTCCCGGGACAGGGAAACGAGCAGTACTTC. Translating gives CASSFPGQGNEQYF.

The V call is TRBV6-6, the J call TRBJ1-6, with TRBD1 matching over 10 bases. Germline lookup yields CDR1 MNHNY and CDR2 SVGAGI (reference sequence). V trimming: 6 bases; J trimming: 15 bases; junction bases outside the gene matches: 14. CDR3 length: 15 amino acids. The DNA for the CDR3 is TGTGCCAGCAGCCCCTTTGGGACAGGGGTTATTGGCCTCCACTTT. Translating gives CASSPFGTGVIGLHF.

This chain joins TRBV19 and TRBJ1-2, with D perhaps TRBD1 (5 bases). CDR1 is LNHDA and CDR2 is SQIVND in the germline V gene (reference sequence). V was cut by 7 bases and J by 2 bases, with 17 bases left in between. This CDR3 is built from 15 residues. CDR3 residues: CASIDGGGGNYGYTF. The CDR3, as DNA: TGTGCCAGTATAGACGGCGGGGGAGGAAACTATGGCTACACCTTC.

The chain links TRBV19 to TRBJ2-1; D not resolved. V was pared by 1 base and J by 0 bases, with 28 bases between. Per germline, CDR1 LNHDA and CDR2 SQIVND (reference sequence). This CDR3 is built from 22 residues. The CDR3 DNA reads TGTGCCAGTAGTATAGTTCTAAATCATGTATTAGGTCAGGTCAGCTCCTACAATGAGCAGTTCTTC. Translation gives CASSIVLNHVLGQVSSYNEQFF.

V usage is TRBV5-6 and J usage is TRBJ2-2; 7 bases map to TRBD1. Germline V gene lookup returns CDR1 SGHDT and CDR2 YYEEEE. CDR3 length: 13 amino acids. V trimming: 5 bases; J trimming: 7 bases; junction bases outside the gene matches: 5. The CDR3 nucleotides read TGTGCCAGCAGATACGGGACAGTCGGGGAGCTGTTTTTT. This translates into CASRYGTVGELFF.

The chain employs TRBV4-1 and TRBJ1-4; 8 bases agree with TRBD1. Germline CDR1 reads MGHRA; CDR2 reads YSYEKL. This CDR3 contains 16 residues. V shed 1 base, J shed 8 bases, and the junction held 9 bases outside the gene matches. The CDR3 sequence: CASSQGVGTGHEKLFF. DNA of the CDR3: TGCGCCAGCAGCCAAGGAGTCGGGACAGGACACGAAAAACTGTTTTTT.

The chain combines TRBV5-1 with TRBJ2-7; possible D gene TRBD2, 5 bases. The CDR3 length is 12 residues. V was trimmed by 7 bases and J by 6 bases, leaving 14 bases between them. CDR1 is SGHRS and CDR2 is YFSETQ in the germline V gene. The CDR3: CASGLPGREQYF. The CDR3 DNA sequence: TGCGCCAGCGGACTCCCCGGGCGCGAGCAGTACTTC.

The chain employs TRBV5-1 and TRBJ2-2; D might be TRBD1 (6 bases). Germline CDR1 SGHRS, CDR2 YFSETQ. V was trimmed by 1 base and J by 5 bases, leaving 9 bases between them. The CDR3 contains 14 residues. CDR3 sequence (DNA): TGCGCCAGCAGCTTGAACACAGGGACCGGGGAGCTGTTTTTT. Amino acids: CASSLNTGTGELFF. Looking up the rest from reference TRBV5-1 and TRBJ2-2 gives the full variable domain: KAGVTQTPRYLIKTRGQQVTLSCSPISGHRSVSWYQQTPGQGLQFLFEYFSETQRNKGNFPGRFSGRQFSNSRSEMNVSTLELGDSALYLCASSLNTGTGELFFGEGSRLTVL.

The V gene is TRBV5-1, the J gene TRBJ2-3; 7 positions match TRBD2. The CDR3 runs to 15 residues. Germline V lookup: CDR1 SGHRS, CDR2 YFSETQ. V was clipped by 4 bases and J by 2 bases; unmatched bases: 7. This CDR3 reads CASSGRDYLTDTQYF. The CDR3 region has the DNA TGCGCCAGCAGCGGACGGGACTACCTCACAGATACGCAGTATTTT.

The CDR3 loop is CASSLERKGPATNEKLFF. The CDR3 coding sequence is TGTGCCAGCAGCTTGGAGAGGAAGGGGCCTGCAACTAATGAAAAACTGTTTTTT. V usage is TRBV13 and J usage is TRBJ1-4, with D perhaps matching TRBD1 (5 bases). The CDR3 contains 18 residues. Trimming stripped 3 bases from V and 0 bases from J, with 17 bases between. Germline lookup yields CDR1 PRHDT and CDR2 FYEKMQ (reference sequence).

This clone was counted only a few times. This sequence joins TRBV29-1 and TRBJ2-7; 8 positions match TRBD1. From germline, CDR1 is SQVTM and CDR2 ANQGSEA. With 3 bases clipped from V and 2 bases from J, the junction kept 9 bases outside the gene matches. The CDR3 runs to 15 residues. The CDR3 spells CSVEFLGTGTYEQYF. In DNA form, the CDR3 reads TGCAGCGTTGAGTTTCTTGGGACAGGAACCTACGAGCAGTACTTC.

This clone was seen only once. V usage is TRBV6-1 and J usage is TRBJ2-4, with 8 bases matching TRBD1. The CDR3 is made up of 15 amino acids. J was trimmed by 2 bases and V by 4 bases; bases with no gene match: 4. Germline lookup yields CDR1 MNHNS and CDR2 SASEGT. Written as DNA, the CDR3 is TGTGCCAGCAGTGGGACAGGGTGGTCCAAAAACATTCAGTACTTC. Amino acids: CASSGTGWSKNIQYF.

CDR3 sequence reads: CASSERGGENNEQFF. For the CDR3, the DNA is TGTGCCAGCAGCGAGCGGGGGGGCGAAAACAATGAGCAGTTCTTC. This chain joins TRBV6-4 and TRBJ2-1; 10 bases are a match to TRBD2. The V and J ends lost 6 bases and 5 bases, in that order; junction bases with no gene match: 7. CDR3 length: 15 amino acids. Per germline, CDR1 MRHNA and CDR2 SNTAGT.

The table lists this clone with a few counts. The rearrangement links TRBV2 to TRBJ2-2; 12 bases match TRBD2. CDR3 length: 15 amino acids. CDR1 is SNHLY and CDR2 is FYNNEI in the germline V gene. The J segment lost 6 bases and the V segment lost 8 bases, leaving 7 bases of the junction unmatched. The CDR3 loop is CASGRLAGVAGELFF. CDR3 in DNA: TGTGCCAGCGGACGACTAGCGGGGGTAGCCGGGGAGCTGTTTTTT.

The rearrangement uses TRBV27 and TRBJ1-4, with a weak D call TRBD1 (5 bases). Looked up from germline, CDR1 is MNHEY and CDR2 is SMNVEV (reference sequence). CDR3 size: 13 residues. Trimming took 6 bases from V and 8 from J, leaving 13 bases between them. The CDR3 is CASSRVIGEKLFF. CDR3 DNA sequence: TGTGCCAGCAGCAGGGTGATTGGAGAAAAACTGTTTTTT.

This chain uses TRBV5-1 with TRBJ1-2, with no clear D. Germline loops: CDR1 SGHRS, CDR2 YFSETQ. The CDR3 spans 13 residues. Trimming left V 2 bases short and J 7 bases short, with 12 bases between. The CDR3 sequence: CASSFAPEGGYTF. The CDR3 nucleotides read TGCGCCAGCAGCTTCGCCCCCGAGGGTGGCTACACCTTC.

This clone was seen once. V gene TRBV5-1 combines with J gene TRBJ2-6; D not certain. CDR3 size: 15 residues. The germline gives CDR1 SGHRS, CDR2 YFSETQ. V was pared by 1 base and J by 0 bases, with 5 bases between. CDR3 nucleotide sequence: TGCGCCAGCAGCTTGTCCAGCTCTGGGGCCAACGTCCTGACTTTC. It encodes CASSLSSSGANVLTF.

The chain couples TRBV10-1 to TRBJ2-7; 11 bases are a match to TRBD2. V was clipped by 2 bases and J by 2 bases; unmatched bases: 2. The CDR3 covers 15 residues. Germline CDR1 is WNHNN and CDR2 is SYGVQD (reference sequence). CDR3 loop: CASSEGLAGAYEQYF. The CDR3 bases are TGCGCCAGCAGTGAGGGACTAGCGGGCGCCTACGAGCAGTACTTC.

J is TRBJ2-3 and V is TRBV5-1, with D possibly being TRBD2 (6 bases). CDR1 and CDR2 from the germline V gene are SGHRS and YFSETQ. With 0 bases removed from V and 0 bases from J, the gap between germline ends came to 11 bases. The CDR3 sequence is 16 residues long. DNA for the CDR3: TGCGCCAGCAGCTTGGAGGCTAGCGTCAGCACAGATACGCAGTATTTT. Translation: CASSLEASVSTDTQYF.

This sequence joins TRBV10-2 and TRBJ2-3; the D is unclear. With 3 bases removed from V and 6 bases from J, the gap between germline ends came to 7 bases. The germline CDR1 and CDR2 sequences are WSHSY and SAAADI. There are 12 residues in the CDR3. The CDR3 here is CASSDPPDTQYF. The CDR3 DNA reads as TGCGCCAGCAGTGACCCCCCGGATACGCAGTATTTT.